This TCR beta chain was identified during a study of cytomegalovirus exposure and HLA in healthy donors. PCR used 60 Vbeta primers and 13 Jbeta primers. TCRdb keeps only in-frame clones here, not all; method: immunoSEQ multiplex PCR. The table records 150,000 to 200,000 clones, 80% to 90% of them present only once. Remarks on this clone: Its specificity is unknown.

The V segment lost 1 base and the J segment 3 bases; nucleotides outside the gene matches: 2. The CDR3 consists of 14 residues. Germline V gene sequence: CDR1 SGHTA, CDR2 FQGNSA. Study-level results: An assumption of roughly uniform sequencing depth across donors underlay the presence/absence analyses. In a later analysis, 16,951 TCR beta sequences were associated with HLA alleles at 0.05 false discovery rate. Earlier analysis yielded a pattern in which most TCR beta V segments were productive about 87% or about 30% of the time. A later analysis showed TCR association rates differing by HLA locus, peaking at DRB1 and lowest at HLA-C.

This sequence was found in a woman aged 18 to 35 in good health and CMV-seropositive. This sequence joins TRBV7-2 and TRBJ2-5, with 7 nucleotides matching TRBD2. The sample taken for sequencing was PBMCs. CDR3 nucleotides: TGTGCCAGCAGCTTAGTCGCGGGGGAAGAGACCCAGTACTTC. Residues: CASSLVAGEETQYF.